The rows below give T cell receptor beta chains drawn from one sample of a study of T cell repertoires in cytomegalovirus infection. A single record per CDR3 protein comes from TCRdb applying MiXCR to the reads. The sample has some 680,000 distinct CDR3 sequences, under 40% seen once. Sequencing input: PBMCs. The receptors shown here come from a human donor in good health (CMV status not recorded). Some clones in this sample may be carry-over from other donors' samples. The CDR3 runs from the conserved cysteine through the conserved F or W. Fields, in order: V gene, clone size, D gene, J gene, CDR3 protein, CDR3 DNA. A D gene is named only where the DNA matches it firmly. Clone size is shown for a subset of rows, as once, few, many or a class of expanded clone.

TRBV24-1	few	NA	TRBJ1-3	CATSEAGNSDSGNTIYF	TGTGCCACCAGTGAAGCGGGAAACTCGGACTCTGGAAACACCATATATTTT
TRBV6-5	many	NA	TRBJ2-1	CASRRLSTPSNEQFF	TGTGCCAGCAGACGCCTTTCGACCCCTTCCAATGAGCAGTTCTTC
TRBV29-1	once	TRBD2	TRBJ2-7	CSVEGDYLYEQYF	TGCAGCGTTGAGGGGGACTACCTCTACGAGCAGTACTTC
TRBV7-2	few	NA	TRBJ2-7	CASSWVGADSYEQYF	TGTGCCAGCAGCTGGGTAGGGGCGGACTCCTACGAGCAGTACTTC
TRBV19	NA	NA	TRBJ1-1	CASSGGLVVSTEAFF	TGTGCCAGTAGTGGGGGATTGGTGGTTAGCACTGAAGCTTTCTTT
TRBV27	few	TRBD2	TRBJ2-7	CASSLRAGVGNEQYF	TGTGCCAGCAGTTTAAGGGCGGGAGTGGGTAACGAGCAGTACTTC
TRBV7-2	NA	NA	TRBJ2-7	CASSFGAGGGSTYEKYF	TGTGCCAGCAGCTTTGGGGCCGGGGGCGGATCTACCTACGAGAAGTACTTC
TRBV3-1	NA	NA	TRBJ1-6	CASSQEGNNSPLHF	TGTGCCAGCAGCCAAGAGGGGAATAATTCACCCCTCCACTTT
TRBV10-3	NA	NA	TRBJ1-2	CAIKEDNRNYGYTF	TGTGCCATCAAGGAAGACAACCGAAACTATGGCTACACCTTC
TRBV29-1	few	TRBD2	TRBJ2-3	CSVVRLAGGPDTQYF	TGCAGCGTTGTGAGACTAGCGGGGGGGCCGGATACGCAGTATTTT
TRBV5-6	NA	TRBD1	TRBJ2-1	CASSLSGTGGGEQFF	TGTGCCAGCAGCCTCTCCGGGACAGGGGGCGGTGAGCAGTTCTTC
TRBV10-3	few	NA	TRBJ1-5	CATGERYGGNQPQHF	TGTGCCACGGGTGAACGGTATGGGGGCAATCAGCCCCAGCATTTT
TRBV5-1	NA	NA	TRBJ1-1	CASSLSNTVEAFF	TGCGCCAGCAGCTTGAGTAATACAGTCGAAGCTTTCTTT
TRBV5-5	few	NA	TRBJ2-1	CASSGKIDRREQFF	TGTGCCAGCAGCGGAAAGATCGACCGCCGGGAGCAGTTCTTC
TRBV6-6	few	TRBD1	TRBJ2-5	CATGSGGKETQYF	TGTGCCACCGGATCAGGGGGAAAAGAGACCCAGTACTTC
TRBV29-1	few	NA	TRBJ1-2	CSVVGQAGYTF	TGCAGCGTTGTCGGGCAGGCCGGCTACACCTTC
TRBV7-9	NA	NA	TRBJ1-3	CASSRVTGTGNTIYF	TGTGCCAGCAGCCGAGTAACAGGGACTGGAAACACCATATATTTT
TRBV28	few	NA	TRBJ1-2	CASNNLGTAPYGYTF	TGTGCCAGCAACAACCTAGGTACCGCCCCATATGGCTACACCTTC
TRBV11-2	NA	TRBD1	TRBJ1-1	CASSRDVTGWTTEAFF	TGTGCCAGCAGCCGCGATGTGACAGGGTGGACCACTGAAGCTTTCTTT
TRBV29-1	NA	TRBD1	TRBJ1-5	CSVEVGTGGAGPQHF	TGCAGCGTTGAAGTTGGGACAGGGGGCGCCGGGCCCCAGCATTTT
TRBV5-6	NA	NA	TRBJ2-2	CASRNRINTGELFF	TGTGCCAGCCGAAACAGGATCAACACCGGGGAGCTGTTTTTT
TRBV7-1	NA	NA	TRBJ1-1	CASSGWGEAFF	TGTGCCAGCAGCGGCTGGGGGGAAGCTTTCTTT
TRBV5-6	NA	TRBD2	TRBJ2-1	CASSLIAGTSGFLEQFF	TGTGCCAGCAGCTTGATTGCCGGGACTAGCGGATTCTTAGAGCAGTTCTTC
TRBV2	NA	NA	TRBJ1-1	CASSEWLNTEAFF	TGTGCCAGCAGTGAGTGGCTTAACACTGAAGCTTTCTTT
TRBV20-1	few	NA	TRBJ2-7	CSARDRDRYEQYF	TGCAGTGCTAGAGATAGGGACCGCTACGAGCAGTACTTC
TRBV28	few	TRBD2	TRBJ2-1	CASRSGGRSNEQFF	TGTGCCAGCAGGAGCGGGGGGCGGTCCAATGAGCAGTTCTTC
TRBV20-1	NA	NA	TRBJ1-1	CSASNGFTEAFF	TGCAGTGCTAGTAACGGGTTCACTGAAGCTTTCTTT
TRBV12-5	few	TRBD1	TRBJ1-1	CASGLVTGTGGGTEAFF	TGTGCTAGTGGTTTGGTAACGGGGACAGGGGGCGGCACTGAAGCTTTCTTT
TRBV20-1	NA	NA	TRBJ2-1	CSATTRSYNEQFF	TGCAGTGCTACCACAAGGTCCTACAATGAGCAGTTCTTC
TRBV29-1	NA	TRBD1	TRBJ1-2	CSVAKIQGALNYGYTF	TGCAGCGTTGCCAAAATACAGGGGGCCCTAAACTATGGCTACACCTTC
TRBV11-2	NA	NA	TRBJ2-3	CASSLLPGSSTDTQYF	TGTGCCAGCAGCTTACTCCCAGGATCTAGCACAGATACGCAGTATTTT
TRBV12-3/TRBV12-4	NA	NA	TRBJ1-2	CASSSLPTGYDGYTF	TGTGCCAGCAGTTCTCTCCCCACAGGGTATGACGGCTACACCTTC
TRBV5-6	many	TRBD2	TRBJ2-1	CASSRSGALYNEQFF	TGTGCCAGCAGCCGTAGCGGGGCCCTTTACAATGAGCAGTTCTTC
TRBV20-1	NA	NA	TRBJ1-4	CSAKGEAGKLFF	TGCAGTGCTAAAGGGGAGGCGGGAAAACTGTTTTTT
TRBV7-6	NA	NA	TRBJ1-3	CASSSKTGTFGNTIYF	TGTGCCAGCAGCTCTAAAACAGGGACTTTCGGAAACACCATATATTTT
TRBV6-6	once	NA	TRBJ2-7	CASSWLDGPSYEQYF	TGTGCCAGCAGTTGGTTGGACGGCCCTTCCTACGAGCAGTACTTC
TRBV7-9	NA	NA	TRBJ1-5	CASSEGTGNQPQHF	TGTGCCAGCAGCGAGGGGACGGGCAATCAGCCCCAGCATTTT
TRBV30	NA	NA	TRBJ2-3	CAWSRVATQYF	TGTGCCTGGAGCAGGGTAGCTACGCAGTATTTT
TRBV2	NA	NA	TRBJ1-2	CASRSGGYTF	TGTGCCAGCAGGTCCGGTGGCTACACCTTC